The T cell receptor beta chain under discussion was sequenced for a study of T cells in Graves' hyperthyroidism and ophthalmopathy. Ten or more counts support this clonotype. Authors of the study amplified TCR beta CDR3 regions from RNA transcripts. Initially, a first-round RT-PCR of the TCR CDR3 employed the HTBI primer set. TCRdb re-called the multiplex PCR reads through MiXCR, storing one row per CDR3 protein. Here the sample spans around 600,000 distinct CDR3 sequences, around 13% being singletons. The germline CDR1 and CDR2 sequences are MDHEN and SYDVKM. This CDR3 spans 19 amino acids. The ends lost 4 bases at V and 8 bases at J; junction bases unmatched: 18.

The source of this sequence is a woman aged 45-65 years with Graves' ophthalmopathy. The chain employs TRBV28 and TRBJ2-1; 12 nucleotides line up with TRBD2. The material sequenced was blood. DNA of the CDR3: TGTGCCAGCAGTTCCAGGGGCCCTAGCGGGAGGGCGGTCATCGATGAGCAGTTCTTC. Translating it yields CASSSRGPSGRAVIDEQFF.